The following is a T cell receptor (beta chain) sequence with its context. No antigen is known for it. At one end the junction does not follow the germline gene, possibly because of a read error. The record originates from a study of tumor and adjacent non-tumor tissue in lung cancer (dated by TCRdb to 2016 to 2019). For the study in its entirety: Of the cohort, eleven to twelve patients had adenocarcinoma, 2 had squamous cell carcinoma and 1 had small cell lung cancer. A total of about 130 million productive TCRbeta reads were generated by sequencing, corresponding to an average of about 4.17 million reads per sample. The approximately 15 enrolled patients, of whom some ten were men and 5 were women, were aged about 31 to 85 years and were diagnosed with TNM stage I to III disease. The study compared bulk TCRbeta repertoires from lung tumor tissue and matched distant non-tumor lung tissue of over 13 lung cancer patients. Around 30 paired specimens, one tumor and one normal lung sample per patient, were profiled by TCRbeta CDR3 sequencing.

RNA was isolated from bulk unsorted tissue, and RNA quality was assessed with a NanoDrop ND-1000 and an Agilent 2100. For the normal lung samples, distant non-tumor tissue was collected more than 3 cm away from the tumor edge. The donors were newly diagnosed lung cancer patients admitted for thoracic surgery in China from August to November 2014 who had not received prior chemotherapy. The study excluded patients who had received radiotherapy or chemotherapy before or who had another cancer at the same time. Surgical tissue pieces of roughly 1-2.3 cm3 were preserved in RNAlater solution and stored at -80 °C until use. CDR1 and CDR2 are read off the germline V gene as SGHAT and FQNNGV. Reading from cysteine to phenylalanine, the CDR3 counts 14 amino acids. Only the CDR3 region is kept as DNA, spanning 42 bases read in frame from base 1. Broader findings and caveats from the paper: TCR diversity was significantly higher in younger patients, and greater tumor TCR diversity was associated with shorter overall survival and shorter disease-free survival. The top 100 clones made up a significantly larger cumulative share of the repertoire in normal lung than in tumor tissue. Neither the sequencing platform nor unique molecular identifiers are mentioned in the methods. Only roughly 14 patients were included in the cohort, and the need for larger samples and more detailed clinical data was noted by the authors. Peripheral blood was not sequenced, so blood TCRbeta repertoires were not examined in the lung cancer patients of the study. Significantly higher TCR diversity (inverse Simpson) was observed in tumor tissue than in normal lung tissue (approximately 440 vs 150, P = 0.0075, Mann-Whitney U test).

Receptor amplification or capture employed multiplex PCR. Sequencing used an Illumina HiSeq 2500. Following protocols modified from ARM-PCR, the researchers constructed TCRbeta libraries through three rounds of nested PCR with primers (Table S4). Before sequencing, PCR products in the 200-500 bp range were cut out of the gel and cleaned up using the QIAquick gel extraction kit. In the original analysis: Reads were cleaned with Trimmomatic, merged with FLASH into complete CDR3 sequences, and assigned to V(D)J germline segments with MiTCR. Clonal diversity was calculated as the inverse Simpson's index using VDJtools. In-frame sequences lacking a premature stop codon were counted as productive reads. The public reads were reprocessed in TCRdb via fastp at Q25 and MiXCR, keeping in-frame beta chains. Every distinct CDR3 protein forms one entry, paired with its most common genes and DNA. These V and J calls originate from TCRdb's pipeline instead of the authors' own analysis. The sample table records tens of thousands of distinct CDR3 sequences; approximately 81% of these occur just once. About half of the sample rests with the top ten.

The source is a man aged 55 to 70 with non-small cell lung cancer. The chain is encoded by TRBV11-2 joined to TRBJ2-6, and TRBD1 may be the D gene, going by 5 matching bases. The sample taken for sequencing was distant non-tumor lung tissue. The CDR3 reads as follows: CASSRNSGANILSF. The nucleotide sequence is TGTGCCAGCAGTCGTAACTCTGGGGCCAACATCCTGTCTTTC.